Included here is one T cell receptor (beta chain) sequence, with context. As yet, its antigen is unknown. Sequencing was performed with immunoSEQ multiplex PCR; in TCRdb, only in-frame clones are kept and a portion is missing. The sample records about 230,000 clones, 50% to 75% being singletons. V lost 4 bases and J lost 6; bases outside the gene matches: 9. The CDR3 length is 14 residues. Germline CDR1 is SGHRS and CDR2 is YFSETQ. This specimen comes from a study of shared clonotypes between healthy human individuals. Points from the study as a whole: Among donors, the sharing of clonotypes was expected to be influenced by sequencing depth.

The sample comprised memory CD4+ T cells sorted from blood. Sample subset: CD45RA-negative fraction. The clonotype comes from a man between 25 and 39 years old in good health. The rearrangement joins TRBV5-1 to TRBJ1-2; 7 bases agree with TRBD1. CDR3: CASSLGQAGHGYTF. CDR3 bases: TGCGCCAGCAGCCTTGGACAGGCGGGCCATGGCTACACCTTC.